The entry below gives a single TCR beta chain sequence along with its context. The record originates from a study of blood T cell repertoires in COVID-19. About the study: The study drew acute and convalescent COVID-19 samples from the United States, Italy and Spain.

Trimming left V 5 bases short and J 6 bases short, with 17 bases between. Germline loops: CDR1 MNHEY, CDR2 SMNVEV (reference sequence). The CDR3 is 14 amino acids. In the original analysis: For nucleated cells, counts were estimated from reference gene primer amplification. The assay was immunoSEQ multiplex PCR, and TCRdb's table has in-frame clones only and misses some. Clone size and the V and J calls come from that table; the DNA yielded D and trimming. Of 100,000 to 150,000 clones listed, approximately 83% were seen once; the top ten hold 5% to 7.5%. This receptor was identified in a man of 80 years or more with active or convalescent COVID-19. The sequenced sample consisted of peripheral blood. V and J are TRBV27 and TRBJ2-7; possibly TRBD2 for D (6 bases). In DNA form, the CDR3 reads TGTGCCAGCAGTCCAAGGACCCTGGGGGGCGAGCAGTACTTC. Translated: CASSPRTLGGEQYF.